The rows below give T cell receptor beta chains drawn from one sample of a study of OX40 agonist ivuxolimab in advanced cancers. Assay: immunoSEQ multiplex PCR; the TCRdb copy retains only in-frame clones and omits some. The repertoire holds approximately 65,000 clones, roughly 85% seen once, with just over 0.75% in the top ten. This material consisted of CD4+ or CD8+ T cells sorted from blood, taken in a trial of the OX40 agonist ivuxolimab. These receptors were taken from an adult with an advanced solid tumor such as melanoma, head and neck, liver or kidney cancer. Both conserved end residues are part of each CDR3. Fields, in order: CDR3 protein, CDR3 DNA, D gene, V gene, J gene, clone size. A D gene is named only where the DNA matches it firmly. Expanded clones are given a class, and other clones once, few, many or no size at all.

CAWRTSDSPADF	TGTGCCTGGAGAACATCGGACAGCCCTGCGGATTTT	.	TRBV30	TRBJ1-3	once
CASSQDFGVGGYTF	TGCGCCAGCAGCCAAGACTTCGGGGTAGGTGGCTACACCTTC	.	TRBV4-1	TRBJ1-2	.
CASSFRGNYGYTF	TGTGCCAGCAGCTTCAGGGGTAACTATGGCTACACCTTC	.	TRBV5-6	TRBJ1-2	.
CASSFTGRATNEKLFF	TGTGCCAGCAGTTTTACAGGACGTGCAACTAATGAAAAACTGTTTTTT	.	TRBV28	TRBJ1-4	once
CASSQGDTQYF	TGTGCCAGCAGCCAAGGTGATACGCAGTATTTT	.	TRBV11-3	TRBJ2-3	once
CASSSLAGVAGELFF	TGTGCCAGCAGCTCACTAGCGGGGGTGGCCGGGGAGCTGTTTTTT	TRBD2	TRBV11-3	TRBJ2-2	.
CASTPFGPRDTGELFF	TGCGCTAGCACTCCCTTCGGGCCTCGGGACACCGGGGAGCTGTTTTTT	.	TRBV5-1	TRBJ2-2	.
CASRGQAVETQYF	TGTGCCAGCAGGGGACAGGCTGTGGAGACCCAGTACTTC	TRBD1	TRBV6-1	TRBJ2-5	few
CASSSGYTQYF	TGTGCCAGCAGCTCGGGGTATACGCAGTATTTT	.	TRBV11-2	TRBJ2-3	once
CASSPGEGQPQHF	TGTGCCAGCTCACCGGGGGAGGGGCAGCCCCAGCATTTT	.	TRBV18	TRBJ1-5	.
CASSLWGTDTQYF	TGTGCCAGCAGCTTGTGGGGCACAGATACGCAGTATTTT	.	TRBV7-6	TRBJ2-3	.
CASSPRDARTYEQYF	TGTGCCAGCAGCCCGAGGGACGCGCGCACCTACGAGCAGTACTTC	.	TRBV7-6	TRBJ2-7	.
CASSIRLAPTEQYF	TGTGCCAGTAGTATACGACTAGCCCCAACGGAGCAGTACTTC	TRBD2	TRBV19	TRBJ2-7	.
CAWSPGGINEAFF	TGTGCCTGGAGTCCCGGGGGCATTAATGAAGCTTTCTTT	.	TRBV30	TRBJ1-1	.
CASSRNSGRAGISTGELFF	TGTGCCAGCTCAAGAAATAGCGGGAGGGCCGGAATAAGCACCGGGGAGCTGTTTTTT	TRBD2	TRBV18	TRBJ2-2	.
CASRGTGELFF	TGTGCCAGTAGGGGCACCGGGGAGCTGTTTTTT	.	TRBV19	TRBJ2-2	.
CAIALTGATEAFF	TGTGCCATCGCCCTGACAGGGGCCACTGAAGCTTTCTTT	TRBD1	TRBV10-3	TRBJ1-1	few
CASSPDTGELFF	TGTGCCAGCTCACCGGACACCGGGGAGCTGTTTTTT	.	TRBV18	TRBJ2-2	.
CASSQAPPLYEQYF	TGTGCCAGCAGCCAAGCACCCCCGTTGTACGAGCAGTACTTC	.	TRBV4-2	TRBJ2-7	.
CASKSRGRGVYEQYF	TGCGCCAGCAAAAGCCGCGGCAGGGGTGTCTACGAGCAGTACTTC	.	TRBV10-2	TRBJ2-7	.
CASSSYTDTQYF	TGTGCCAGCAGCTCTTACACAGATACGCAGTATTTT	.	TRBV7-2	TRBJ2-3	.
CASRDRGGNQPQHF	TGTGCCAGCAGAGACAGGGGGGGGAATCAGCCCCAGCATTTT	TRBD1	TRBV2	TRBJ1-5	.
CASSSSDRSSGNTIYF	TGTGCCAGCAGCTCCTCGGACAGGAGCTCTGGAAACACCATATATTTT	TRBD1	TRBV7-9	TRBJ1-3	.
CASSQGAGVTKNIQYF	TGCGCCAGCAGCCAAGGGGCGGGAGTAACCAAAAACATTCAGTACTTC	TRBD2	TRBV4-1	TRBJ2-4	.
CASSLFEQASYGYTF	TGTGCCAGCAGCTTATTCGAACAGGCAAGCTATGGCTACACCTTC	.	TRBV7-8	TRBJ1-2	.
CASSERDRPTYEQYF	TGTGCCAGCAGCGAAAGGGACAGGCCTACCTACGAGCAGTACTTC	TRBD1	TRBV6-5	TRBJ2-7	.
CASSYLSGPQHF	TGTGCCAGCAGTTACTTATCCGGGCCCCAGCATTTT	.	TRBV6-5	TRBJ1-5	.
CASISPGNTIYF	TGTGCCAGTATCTCGCCTGGAAACACCATATATTTT	.	TRBV19	TRBJ1-3	.
CASSPLTTREAFF	TGTGCCAGTAGTCCCCTGACCACCCGTGAAGCTTTCTTT	.	TRBV19	TRBJ1-1	.
CASSVPTGRSNQPQHF	TGTGCCAGTAGTGTGCCGACAGGGAGAAGCAATCAGCCCCAGCATTTT	TRBD1	TRBV19	TRBJ1-5	.
CATSGAGPSEGYTF	TGTGCCACCTCGGGTGCAGGCCCCTCGGAGGGCTACACCTTC	.	TRBV15	TRBJ1-2	few
CASSPRSGENEAFF	TGTGCCAGCTCACCAAGGTCGGGGGAGAATGAAGCTTTCTTT	.	TRBV18	TRBJ1-1	few
CSVGQGAGMNTEAFF	TGCAGCGTCGGACAGGGGGCTGGGATGAACACTGAAGCTTTCTTT	TRBD1	TRBV29-1	TRBJ1-1	.
CASSRGQGNYGYTF	TGTGCCAGCAGCCGGGGACAGGGAAACTATGGCTACACCTTC	TRBD1	TRBV6-5	TRBJ1-2	.
CAIGGRGNQPQHF	TGTGCCATCGGAGGTCGGGGCAATCAGCCCCAGCATTTT	.	TRBV10-3	TRBJ1-5	.
CASSREDRVSTEAFF	TGTGCCAGCAGCCGAGAGGACAGGGTAAGCACTGAAGCTTTCTTT	TRBD1	TRBV9	TRBJ1-1	.
CASSSGGQGSSYNEQFF	TGCGCCAGCAGCTCCGGGGGGCAGGGCTCTTCCTACAATGAGCAGTTCTTC	.	TRBV5-1	TRBJ2-1	.